One sample yielded the 25 T cell receptor beta chains listed below, sequenced in a study of blood T cell repertoires in COVID-19. Data came from immunoSEQ multiplex PCR; TCRdb stores just in-frame clones and leaves some out. The sample lists about 210,000 clones; around 81% were seen once. The source material was PBMCs or T cells enriched from blood (not recorded which). The receptors were gathered from a man aged 25 to 40 with acute COVID-19.

The chain uses TRBV2 and TRBJ2-3, with a tentative D call TRBD2 (6 bases). Trimming pared 8 bases from V and 1 base from J, leaving 19 bases between. The CDR3 runs 16 residues. The V gene's germline CDR1 is SNHLY and CDR2 FYNNEI. CDR3 DNA sequence: TGTGCCAGCTATGGGGGATTCGGGGGAGGCACAGATACGCAGTATTTT. This encodes CASYGGFGGGTDTQYF.

CDR3 amino acids: CASSEATIAGYF. The CDR3 region has the DNA TGTGCCAGCAGTGAAGCGACTATCGCGGGGTACTTC. The rearrangement uses TRBV6-1 and TRBJ2-7; possibly TRBD2 for D (5 bases). This CDR3 comprises 12 residues. Germline CDR1 MNHNS, CDR2 SASEGT. V was pared by 0 bases and J by 12 bases, with 12 bases between.

This clone was detected only a few times. The chain couples TRBV6-5 to TRBJ2-3, with a possible D match to TRBD2 (6 bases). The CDR3 extends over 11 amino acids. Germline V gene data show CDR1 as MNHEY and CDR2 as SVGAGI. V lost 7 bases, J lost 9 bases, and 11 bases lay in between. CDR3 nucleotides: TGTGCCAGCATTCGGGGGAACACGCAGTATTTT. Its protein product is CASIRGNTQYF.

This sequence joins TRBV5-1 and TRBJ2-2; 9 bases are a match to TRBD2. The J segment lost 4 bases and the V segment lost 2 bases, leaving 6 bases of the junction unmatched. Per the germline V gene, CDR1 is SGHRS and CDR2 is YFSETQ. The CDR3 has 16 residues. CDR3 region: CASSFTSGGLTGELFF. CDR3 nucleotides: TGCGCCAGCAGCTTTACCAGCGGGGGGCTCACCGGGGAGCTGTTTTTT.

The V and J genes are TRBV5-4 and TRBJ2-3, with TRBD1 matching 7 bases. The ends lost 1 base at V and 6 bases at J; junction bases unmatched: 5. The V gene's germline CDR1 is SGHNT and CDR2 YYREEE (reference sequence). The CDR3 is 14 amino acids. In DNA, the CDR3 is TGTGCCAGCAGCTTGAGGGGGCCCGCCGATACGCAGTATTTT. It yields the protein CASSLRGPADTQYF.

This clone was seen a handful of times. In DNA form, the CDR3 reads TGTGCCAGCAGCTCGGGACAGAGTAATCAGCCCCAGCATTTT. It is translated as CASSSGQSNQPQHF. The gene calls are TRBV6-5 and TRBJ1-5, with TRBD1 identical over 7 bases. The ends lost 6 bases at V and 4 bases at J; junction bases unmatched: 6. CDR3 length: 14 residues. Germline V gives CDR1 MNHEY, CDR2 SVGAGI.

The genes are TRBV5-6 and TRBJ1-3; D remains unclear. Trimming removed 0 bases from V and 0 bases from J, with 7 bases in between. Per the germline V gene, CDR1 is SGHDT and CDR2 is YYEEEE. The CDR3 is 15 residues long. CDR3 region: CASSLDGNSGNTIYF. CDR3 in DNA: TGTGCCAGCAGCTTGGACGGGAACTCTGGAAACACCATATATTTT.

The chain uses TRBV6-5 and TRBJ1-5; D may be TRBD1 (6 bases). Germline loops: CDR1 MNHEY, CDR2 SVGAGI. V shed 8 bases and J shed 0 bases, with 14 bases lying between them. CDR3 length equals 15 residues. The CDR3, as DNA: TGTGCCAGCGCGTTGTCAGGGGTTAGCAATCAGCCCCAGCATTTT. It encodes CASALSGVSNQPQHF.

This clone appeared once. This rearrangement joins TRBV11-2 to TRBJ1-1; D remains ambiguous. The V end was cut by 0 bases, the J end by 7 bases, with 21 bases between. The CDR3 has 17 residues. In germline, CDR1 is SGHAT, CDR2 FQNNGV. The CDR3 here is CASSLDPRYGELLEAFF. CDR3 bases: TGTGCCAGCAGCTTAGATCCCCGATATGGGGAGCTTCTTGAAGCTTTCTTT.

The rearrangement links TRBV5-1 to TRBJ1-4; D not resolved. Looked up from germline, CDR1 is SGHRS and CDR2 is YFSETQ. The CDR3 length is 17 residues. Trimming removed 1 base from V and 1 base from J, with 14 bases in between. The CDR3, as DNA: TGCGCCAGCAGCTTGAGGTCAACACCAGGAACTAATGAAAAACTGTTTTTT. This gives the protein CASSLRSTPGTNEKLFF.

In its sample, this clone was seen a few times. The chain carries TRBV21-1 and TRBJ1-5; the listed D gene, TRBD1, was not tested against the DNA. TRBV21-1 is given as a pseudogene. There are 18 residues in the CDR3. The CDR3 spells CASSKRGKGAKGNQPQHF. CDR3 nucleotides: TGTGCCAGCAGCAAACGTGGTAAGGGGGCTAAGGGCAATCAGCCCCAGCATTTT.

This clone showed up just a few times. V gene TRBV7-3 combines with J gene TRBJ2-3; 7 positions agree with TRBD1. V trimming: 5 bases; J trimming: 6 bases; junction bases outside the gene matches: 8. The CDR3 is made up of 14 amino acids. Germline values: CDR1 SGHTA, CDR2 FQGTGA. CDR3 in amino acids: CASSDVGGRDTQYF. CDR3 nucleotides: TGTGCCAGCAGCGACGTAGGGGGCAGGGATACGCAGTATTTT.

V usage is TRBV28 and J usage is TRBJ2-1, with 8 nucleotides matching TRBD2. This CDR3 region has 14 residues. J was trimmed by 6 bases and V by 6 bases; bases with no gene match: 7. The germline gives CDR1 MDHEN, CDR2 SYDVKM. CDR3 protein: CASRSGLVGNEQFF. DNA of the CDR3: TGTGCCAGCAGATCGGGACTAGTCGGCAATGAGCAGTTCTTC.

V gene TRBV19 combines with J gene TRBJ1-1; no clear D. This CDR3 contains 13 residues. V lost 1 base and J lost 5, with 8 bases in between. Per germline, CDR1 LNHDA and CDR2 SQIVND (reference sequence). CDR3 region: CASSIARKTEAFF. As DNA, the CDR3 is TGTGCCAGTAGTATAGCCAGGAAGACTGAAGCTTTCTTT. The full variable domain, completed using reference TRBV19 and TRBJ1-1, is DGGITQSPKYLFRKEGQNVTLSCEQNLNHDAMYWYRQDPGQGLRLIYYSQIVNDFQKGDIAEGYSVSREKKESFPLTVTSAQKNPTAFYLCASSIARKTEAFFGQGTRLTVV.

The chain combines TRBV2 with TRBJ1-1, with TRBD1 matching over 9 bases. Looked up from germline, CDR1 is SNHLY and CDR2 is FYNNEI. J lost 5 bases, V lost 4 bases, and 5 bases had no gene match. CDR3 length: 14 residues. The CDR3 region is CASSGTGARTEAFF. As DNA, the CDR3 is TGTGCCAGCAGTGGGACAGGGGCAAGAACTGAAGCTTTCTTT.

The V and J genes are TRBV7-9 and TRBJ1-1; D perhaps matches TRBD1 (5 bases). Trimming removed 5 bases from V and 2 bases from J, with 15 bases in between. The length of the CDR3 is 15 residues. Looked up from germline, CDR1 is SEHNR and CDR2 is FQNEAQ (reference sequence). CDR3 in DNA: TGTGCCAGCAGCGCGGGAGCCGGGACTAACACTGAAGCTTTCTTT. Its protein product is CASSAGAGTNTEAFF.

V is TRBV21-1 and J is TRBJ1-6; TRBD1 reflects the table's D call only, with no check against the DNA. TRBV21-1 is reported as a pseudogene. This CDR3 comprises 19 residues. The CDR3 reads CASSKGSRGKYSYNSPLHF. The CDR3 nucleotides read TGTGCCAGCAGCAAAGGGAGCAGGGGGAAGTACTCCTATAATTCACCCCTCCACTTT.

The V and J genes are TRBV29-1 and TRBJ1-1, with D perhaps matching TRBD1 (6 bases). The germline gives CDR1 SQVTM, CDR2 ANQGSEA. Trimming cost V 8 bases and J 13 bases, with 11 bases left between them. This CDR3 has 8 residues. CDR3 bases: TGCAGCTTTTCACAGGGTTTCTTT. Encoded protein: CSFSQGFF.

This clone has only a few counts. The chain couples TRBV4-1 to TRBJ2-1; 11 bases are shared with TRBD2. V lost 1 base to trimming and J lost 10 bases; unmatched junction nucleotides: 12. The germline gives CDR1 MGHRA, CDR2 YSYEKL. This CDR3 is 17 amino acids long. The CDR3 here is CASSQANFGTSGGEQFF. DNA of the CDR3: TGCGCCAGCAGCCAAGCAAACTTTGGGACTAGCGGTGGAGAGCAGTTCTTC.

The chain is built from TRBV9 and TRBJ2-5; 9 nucleotides match TRBD1. The CDR3 length is 14 residues. The germline V gene encodes CDR1 SGDLS and CDR2 YYNGEE. Trimming cost V 1 base and J 6 bases; bases outside gene matches: 4. This CDR3 is CASSVWGQGKTQYF. In DNA, the CDR3 is TGTGCCAGCAGCGTATGGGGACAGGGAAAGACCCAGTACTTC.

The V gene is TRBV28, the J gene TRBJ2-7, with D perhaps TRBD1 (5 bases). This CDR3 spans 12 amino acids. CDR1 is MDHEN, CDR2 SYDVKM, per germline. V gave up 6 bases and J gave up 2 bases, with 8 bases separating them. The CDR3 DNA is TGTGCCAGCAGGACAGATCCCTACGAGCAGTACTTC. Translating gives CASRTDPYEQYF.

This rearrangement joins TRBV6-2 or TRBV6-3 to TRBJ1-1; no firm D call. Germline CDR1 is MNHEY and CDR2 is SVGEGT. The CDR3 contains 11 residues. The V end lost 6 bases, the J end lost 10 bases, and 12 bases lay between the germline ends. CDR3 sequence: CASSLGLRAFF. DNA for the CDR3: TGTGCCAGCAGCCTTGGGCTACGAGCTTTCTTT.

The chain combines TRBV7-2 with TRBJ1-5; D is uncertain. CDR1 and CDR2 from the germline V gene are SGHTA and FQGNSA. CDR3 length: 13 residues. Trimming stripped 2 bases from V and 4 bases from J, with 6 bases between. The CDR3 nucleotides are TGTGCCAGCAGCTTAATTCTTAATCAGCCCCAGCATTTT. The encoded protein is CASSLILNQPQHF.

The genes are TRBV6-5 and TRBJ1-1; 8 bases map to TRBD1. The CDR3 loop spans 13 amino acids. V shed 6 bases, J shed 5 bases, and the junction held 5 bases outside the gene matches. The V gene's germline CDR1 is MNHEY and CDR2 SVGAGI. CDR3 amino acids: CASSDRGETEAFF. As DNA, the CDR3 is TGTGCCAGCAGCGACAGGGGCGAGACTGAAGCTTTCTTT.

This clone was seen once. The chain links TRBV3-1 (or the pseudogene TRBV3-2) to TRBJ2-3; D ambiguous. This CDR3 is 12 amino acids long. V dropped 4 bases and J dropped 5 bases, with 7 bases sitting between them. In germline, CDR1 is LGHDT, CDR2 YNNKEL (reference sequence). In nucleotides, the CDR3 is TGTGCCAGCAGCCCCCGCGGAGATACGCAGTATTTT. The encoded protein is CASSPRGDTQYF.